The 3 T cell receptor beta chains below all came from one sample that was sequenced in a study of T cells after yellow fever vaccination. TCRdb used MiXCR to reprocess the 5' RACE reads, holding one entry per CDR3 protein. Among approximately 140,000 distinct CDR3 sequences listed, 7.7% were seen once. The sequences come from CD4+ T cells sorted from PBMCs, collected 5 days after the yellow fever booster vaccination. Source of these receptors: a man aged 25 to 40 who received the YFV17D yellow fever vaccine.

This clonotype came up many times. The chain has TRBV7-2 and TRBJ1-5; TRBD1 matches 8 bases. With 5 bases clipped from V and 7 bases from J, the junction kept 4 bases outside the gene matches. CDR3 size: 13 residues. Per the germline V gene, CDR1 is SGHTA and CDR2 is FQGNSA. CDR3 in DNA: TGTGCCAGCAGCAACGGACAGGGCCAGCCCCAGCATTTT. Its translation: CASSNGQGQPQHF.

This clonotype was recorded many times. V usage is TRBV6-2 or TRBV6-3 and J usage is TRBJ2-1; D ambiguous. Per the germline V gene, CDR1 is MNHEY and CDR2 is SVGEGT. This CDR3 has 11 amino acids. V dropped 5 bases and J dropped 3 bases, with 2 bases sitting between them. This chain's CDR3 is CASSNYNEQFF. The CDR3 DNA is TGTGCCAGCAGTAACTACAATGAGCAGTTCTTC.

This clonotype was seen many times. This rearrangement joins TRBV20-1 to TRBJ1-2, with D unclear. V shed 1 base and J shed 4 bases, with 10 bases lying between them. The length of the CDR3 is 13 residues. Germline loops: CDR1 DFQATT, CDR2 SNEGSKA (reference sequence). The CDR3 DNA sequence: TGCAGTGCTAGAGCACAGATTTTCTATGGCTACACCTTC. This codes for CSARAQIFYGYTF.